These 31 T cell receptor beta chains came from one sample sequenced in a study of blood T cell repertoires in COVID-19. TCRdb keeps only in-frame clones here, not all; method: immunoSEQ multiplex PCR. Of approximately 76,000 clones in the sample, approximately 80% are singletons; the top ten hold 6% to 7%. Sequenced: peripheral blood. Receptors originate from a woman between 55 and 75 years old with acute or convalescent COVID-19.

The V and J genes are TRBV29-1 and TRBJ2-2; D perhaps matches TRBD1 (6 bases). V lost 6 bases, J lost 4 bases, and 12 bases lay in between. The germline CDR1 and CDR2 sequences are SQVTM and ANQGSEA. The CDR3 covers 13 residues. CDR3 residues: CSVIQGSTGELFF. The CDR3 DNA is TGCAGCGTCATCCAGGGGAGCACCGGGGAGCTGTTTTTT.

The V call is TRBV19, the J call TRBJ2-3, with D possibly TRBD2 on 5 matching bases. The germline V and J ends were trimmed by 3 bases and 0 bases, with 7 bases remaining between them. CDR1 and CDR2 from the germline V gene are LNHDA and SQIVND (reference sequence). This CDR3 comprises 14 residues. CDR3 sequence (DNA): TGTGCCAGTAGTATTCGGGGTAGCACAGATACGCAGTATTTT. Protein: CASSIRGSTDTQYF.

This chain joins TRBV4-1 and TRBJ2-5, with D maybe TRBD2 (6 bases). V lost 1 base, J lost 5 bases, and 26 bases lay in between. Per germline, CDR1 MGHRA and CDR2 YSYEKL. The CDR3 has 19 amino acids. CDR3: CASSQVLLSPTPGGETQYF. Here the CDR3 DNA reads TGCGCCAGCAGCCAAGTGTTACTATCCCCCACGCCAGGAGGGGAGACCCAGTACTTC.

This sequence joins TRBV6-5 and TRBJ1-1, with D perhaps TRBD1 (5 bases). The CDR3 loop spans 14 amino acids. Trimming left V 4 bases short and J 4 bases short, with 13 bases between. CDR1 and CDR2 from the germline V gene are MNHEY and SVGAGI. DNA for the CDR3: TGTGCCAGCAGTTCCCCCGGGGGGGGCACTGAAGCTTTCTTT. Amino acids: CASSSPGGGTEAFF.

CDR3 residues: CASSSDRGVGGYTF. The DNA for the CDR3 is TGTGCCAGCAGCTCTGACAGGGGGGTCGGTGGCTACACCTTC. V is TRBV5-6 and J is TRBJ1-2, with 9 nucleotides matching TRBD1. The CDR3 runs 14 residues. J lost 7 bases, V lost 3 bases, and 7 bases had no gene match. Germline V gene data show CDR1 as SGHDT and CDR2 as YYEEEE. Drawing the rest from reference TRBV5-6 and TRBJ1-2, the complete variable domain is DAGVTQSPTHLIKTRGQQVTLRCSPKSGHDTVSWYQQALGQGPQFIFQYYEEEERQRGNFPDRFSGHQFPNYSSELNVNALLLGDSALYLCASSSDRGVGGYTFGSGTRLTVV.

This rearrangement joins TRBV10-3 to TRBJ1-1; TRBD1 matches at 9 bases. This CDR3 has 11 amino acids. CDR1 and CDR2 from the germline V gene are ENHRY and SYGVKD. The trim removed 10 bases at V and 7 bases at J, leaving 4 bases unmatched. This CDR3 reads CATDRGGEAFF. The DNA for the CDR3 is TGTGCCACTGACAGGGGGGGTGAAGCTTTCTTT.

The rearrangement links TRBV19 to TRBJ2-3, with 12 nucleotides matching TRBD2. The CDR3 is 14 amino acids. CDR1 LNHDA and CDR2 SQIVND come from the germline V gene (reference sequence). J gave up 6 bases and V 5 bases, and 3 bases lay outside the gene matches. CDR3 nucleotide sequence: TGTGCCAGTAGTCCTACTAGCGGGGGGGATACGCAGTATTTT. This translates into CASSPTSGGDTQYF.

V and J are TRBV6-1 and TRBJ1-6; D unresolved. V was cut by 0 bases and J by 8 bases, with 14 bases left in between. This CDR3 contains 16 residues. Germline values: CDR1 MNHNS, CDR2 SASEGT. The CDR3 loop reads CASSEAMSLGHSPLHF. CDR3 in DNA: TGTGCCAGCAGTGAAGCGATGTCCCTAGGCCATTCACCCCTCCACTTT.

The chain carries TRBV19 and TRBJ2-5; TRBD1 matches 7 bases. Losses at the gene ends were 5 bases for V and 3 bases for J; bases not matched to a gene: 9. CDR3 length: 15 amino acids. Germline V gives CDR1 LNHDA, CDR2 SQIVND (reference sequence). Written as DNA, the CDR3 is TGTGCCAGTAGTGGAACGACAGGGCCGGAAGAGACCCAGTACTTC. This sequence encodes CASSGTTGPEETQYF.

This clone was picked up a small number of times. V gene TRBV5-1 combines with J gene TRBJ1-2, with unresolved D. This CDR3 is 15 amino acids long. Trimming took off 4 bases at V and 5 bases at J, with 18 bases between the two ends. Germline CDR1 reads SGHRS; CDR2 reads YFSETQ. CDR3 DNA sequence: TGCGCCAGCAGCCTGGAGGAGACGGGGAGGTATGGCTACACCTTC. Translating it yields CASSLEETGRYGYTF.

This chain links TRBV27 with TRBJ1-2; the D gene is possibly TRBD1 (6 bases). CDR1 is MNHEY, CDR2 SMNVEV, per germline (reference sequence). Trimming took 7 bases from V and 6 from J, leaving 15 bases between them. CDR3 length: 13 amino acids. The CDR3 sequence is CASKEGQYDGYTF. CDR3 coding DNA: TGTGCCAGCAAAGAGGGACAATATGATGGCTACACCTTC.

The chain links TRBV19 to TRBJ1-5; no firm D call. This CDR3 has 15 amino acids. Trimming shortened V by 3 bases and J by 5 bases, and 14 bases separated the two germline ends. Germline V CDR1 and CDR2: LNHDA, SQIVND (reference sequence). The CDR3 DNA follows: TGTGCCAGTAGTATGAAGCGGGAAGGGCATCAGCCCCAGCATTTT. As protein: CASSMKREGHQPQHF.

There are a few counts of this clone. The J gene is TRBJ2-7, the V gene TRBV5-1, with TRBD1 matching over 12 bases. Losses at the gene ends were 4 bases for V and 6 bases for J; bases not matched to a gene: 8. Germline V CDR1 and CDR2: SGHRS, YFSETQ. CDR3 length: 15 amino acids. The CDR3, as DNA: TGCGCCAGCAGCGGGGGACAGGGGGCGTTTGGCGAGCAGTACTTC. This sequence encodes CASSGGQGAFGEQYF.

This clone was picked up a small number of times. This chain uses TRBV7-2 with TRBJ1-2; D remains ambiguous. The CDR3 has 14 amino acids. Trimming shortened V by 1 base and J by 2 bases, and 8 bases separated the two germline ends. Germline V gene data show CDR1 as SGHTA and CDR2 as FQGNSA. CDR3 sequence: CASSLERVNYGYTF. For the CDR3, the DNA is TGTGCCAGCAGCTTAGAGCGGGTCAACTATGGCTACACCTTC.

CDR3: CASSLVEELSGEQYF. The DNA for the CDR3 is TGCGCCAGCAGCTTGGTGGAGGAACTCTCGGGCGAGCAGTACTTC. This rearrangement joins TRBV5-1 to TRBJ2-7, with D possibly matching TRBD2 (5 bases). The V and J ends lost 0 bases and 6 bases respectively, with 16 bases between them. CDR1 and CDR2 (germline): SGHRS, YFSETQ. This CDR3 is built from 15 residues.

The chain is built from TRBV2 and TRBJ1-5; a weak D match, TRBD1 (6 bases). Germline CDR1 is SNHLY and CDR2 is FYNNEI. The CDR3 consists of 14 residues. Trimming removed 1 base from V and 6 bases from J, with 10 bases in between. The CDR3 DNA is TGTGCCAGCAGTGAAGGGCGAGGGGGTCAGCCCCAGCATTTT. Translating gives CASSEGRGGQPQHF.

This clone was found once. V usage is TRBV27 and J usage is TRBJ2-2; D possibly corresponds to TRBD1 (6 bases). CDR1 is MNHEY, CDR2 SMNVEV, per germline (reference sequence). The CDR3 contains 14 residues. Trimming removed 4 bases at V and 7 bases at J, with 13 bases between. The CDR3 protein is CASSSQGNLGELFF. The CDR3 nucleotides are TGTGCCAGCAGTTCACAGGGAAATCTCGGGGAGCTGTTTTTT.

This chain links TRBV4-1 with TRBJ2-3, with 15 bases identical to TRBD2. The CDR3 spans 19 residues. V gave up 4 bases and J gave up 3 bases; unmatched junction bases: 11. Germline V gives CDR1 MGHRA, CDR2 YSYEKL. The DNA for the CDR3 is TGCGCCAGCAGCCCGGCCGGACTAGCGGGGGGGCTTTTGACAGATACGCAGTATTTT. Its translation is CASSPAGLAGGLLTDTQYF.

This clone was observed a few times. The rearrangement uses TRBV10-1 and TRBJ2-2; 7 nucleotides match TRBD2. The CDR3 is 14 amino acids. V dropped 8 bases and J dropped 7; count of bases not matched to a gene: 10. Germline V lookup: CDR1 WNHNN, CDR2 SYGVQD (reference sequence). The CDR3, as DNA: TGCGCCAGCTCGCGCGGGGAGGGCGGCGGGGAGCTGTTTTTT. Protein sequence: CASSRGEGGGELFF.

This chain links TRBV11-2 with TRBJ2-3; the D gene is possibly TRBD2 (6 bases). The germline V and J ends were trimmed by 4 bases and 4 bases, with 15 bases remaining between them. The CDR3 has 15 residues. CDR1 is SGHAT and CDR2 is FQNNGV in the germline V gene. Here the CDR3 DNA reads TGTGCCAGCAGCTCCCCGACTAGAACCCCAGATACGCAGTATTTT. Its translation: CASSSPTRTPDTQYF.

The J gene is TRBJ1-2, the V gene TRBV5-4; a possible D gene is TRBD1 (5 bases). Trimming shortened V by 4 bases and J by 5 bases, and 12 bases separated the two germline ends. The CDR3 has 13 amino acids. CDR1 and CDR2 from the germline V gene are SGHNT and YYREEE (reference sequence). CDR3: CASSRGTVYGYTF. The CDR3 DNA reads TGTGCCAGCAGCCGCGGGACGGTGTATGGCTACACCTTC.

The genes are TRBV12-5 and TRBJ2-1; D ambiguous. The CDR3 length is 13 residues. CDR1 and CDR2 (germline): LGHNT, FRNRAP. The germline V and J ends were trimmed by 6 bases and 0 bases, with 6 bases remaining between them. CDR3 DNA: TGTGCTAGTGGAAGTAGCTCCTACAATGAGCAGTTCTTC. This codes for CASGSSSYNEQFF.

This chain joins TRBV6-5 and TRBJ1-5, with D perhaps TRBD1 (5 bases). V was trimmed by 6 bases and J by 0 bases, leaving 12 bases between them. CDR1 is MNHEY and CDR2 is SVGAGI in the germline V gene. The CDR3 totals 15 residues. The CDR3 loop reads CASRPQDYSNQPQHF. CDR3 bases: TGTGCCAGCAGACCACAGGATTATAGCAATCAGCCCCAGCATTTT.

The rearrangement uses TRBV6-5 and TRBJ1-3; D may be TRBD1 (6 bases). With 7 bases removed from V and 4 bases from J, the gap between germline ends came to 14 bases. CDR1 is MNHEY, CDR2 SVGAGI, per germline. The CDR3 spans 14 residues. CDR3 sequence (DNA): TGTGCCAGCATGGTTGGGGGCAGGGGAAACACCATATATTTT. Its translation is CASMVGGRGNTIYF.

This rearrangement joins TRBV6-5 to TRBJ1-1; D gene uncertain. Between the trimmed V and J ends, which lost 4 bases and 0 bases, there was a span of 3 bases. From germline, CDR1 is MNHEY and CDR2 SVGAGI. CDR3 length: 12 residues. CDR3 coding DNA: TGTGCCAGCAGTTCGGTGAACACTGAAGCTTTCTTT. Translating it yields CASSSVNTEAFF.

V usage is TRBV7-2 and J usage is TRBJ2-1, with 11 positions matching TRBD2. The length of the CDR3 is 15 residues. Trimming took 5 bases from V and 3 from J; bases not matched to a gene: 3. Germline V gene sequence: CDR1 SGHTA, CDR2 FQGNSA. This chain's CDR3 is CASSPGLAGYNEQFF. DNA for the CDR3: TGTGCCAGCAGCCCCGGACTAGCGGGCTACAATGAGCAGTTCTTC.

This clone was counted a few times. The chain combines TRBV19 with TRBJ1-5; D is unresolved. The V end was cut by 0 bases, the J end by 3 bases, with 9 bases between. Germline V gives CDR1 LNHDA, CDR2 SQIVND (reference sequence). This CDR3 has 15 residues. CDR3 sequence: CASSIEDNLNQPQHF. CDR3 in DNA: TGTGCCAGTAGTATAGAAGACAACCTCAATCAGCCCCAGCATTTT.

J is TRBJ1-4 and V is TRBV6-5, with a tentative D call TRBD1 (6 bases). The CDR3 consists of 12 residues. Looked up from germline, CDR1 is MNHEY and CDR2 is SVGAGI. Between the trimmed V and J ends, which lost 11 bases and 8 bases, there was a span of 15 bases. In DNA, the CDR3 is TGTGCCGGCTTGGGGGCGGACGAAAAACTGTTTTTT. Translation gives CAGLGADEKLFF.

The chain recombines TRBV24-1 with TRBJ2-3; 8 nucleotides agree with TRBD1. Germline CDR1 KGHDR, CDR2 SFDVKD. The CDR3 totals 15 residues. V lost 3 bases, J lost 3 bases, and 4 bases stayed unmatched. Written as DNA, the CDR3 is TGTGCCACCAGTGATACCCGACAGGGGACAGATACGCAGTATTTT. Residues: CATSDTRQGTDTQYF.

The chain links TRBV6-5 to TRBJ1-1, with D possibly being TRBD1 (6 bases). Trimming removed 4 bases at V and 1 base at J, with 10 bases between. CDR1 is MNHEY and CDR2 is SVGAGI in the germline V gene. The CDR3 extends over 14 amino acids. CDR3 loop: CASSFLQGNTEAFF. CDR3 DNA: TGTGCCAGCAGTTTTTTACAGGGGAACACTGAAGCTTTCTTT.

The V gene is TRBV30, the J gene TRBJ2-2, with D possibly being TRBD2 (7 bases). The V gene's germline CDR1 is GTSNPN and CDR2 SVGIG (reference sequence). The length of the CDR3 is 15 residues. V lost 5 bases and J lost 5, with 18 bases in between. CDR3 sequence (DNA): TGTGCCTGGGGTGGGCCTCGGGGGGCAACCGGGGAGCTGTTTTTT. Its translation is CAWGGPRGATGELFF.